These 12 T cell receptor beta chains were sequenced from one sample in a study of blood T cell repertoires in COVID-19. Measured with immunoSEQ multiplex PCR; TCRdb has only the in-frame clones, and not every one. The sample lists 200,000 to 250,000 clones, approximately 90% occurring once. Sequences were obtained from PBMCs or T cells enriched from blood (not recorded which). The receptors here all came from a woman aged 18-30 years who had recovered from COVID-19.

The rearrangement uses TRBV12-3 or TRBV12-4 and TRBJ2-1; TRBD1 might be the D (6 bases). The V and J ends lost 7 bases and 7 bases respectively, with 11 bases between them. CDR3 size: 12 residues. This CDR3 is CASTRGGNEQFF. The CDR3 DNA follows: TGTGCCAGCACCCGAGGGGGAAATGAGCAGTTCTTC.

CDR3 nucleotides: TGTGCCAGCAGCCGGGGGGAGACTGAAGCTTTCTTT. Translation gives CASSRGETEAFF. This chain joins TRBV7-9 and TRBJ1-1; possible D gene TRBD1, 5 bases. Trimming took 5 bases from V and 5 from J, leaving 9 bases between them. CDR1 SEHNR and CDR2 FQNEAQ come from the germline V gene (reference sequence). The CDR3 sequence is 12 residues long.

The CDR3 reads CASSVSGRAIGELFF. The CDR3 DNA reads as TGTGCCAGCAGCGTAAGCGGGAGGGCCATCGGGGAGCTGTTTTTT. The J gene is TRBJ2-2, the V gene TRBV9; 10 nucleotides line up with TRBD2. Per the germline V gene, CDR1 is SGDLS and CDR2 is YYNGEE. CDR3 length: 15 amino acids. The ends lost 1 base at V and 7 bases at J; junction bases unmatched: 4.

The rearrangement links TRBV15 to TRBJ1-1, with TRBD1 as a possible D gene (6 bases). Per the germline V gene, CDR1 is LNHNV and CDR2 is YYDKDF (reference sequence). Trimming stripped 0 bases from V and 11 bases from J, with 10 bases between. The CDR3 sequence is 12 residues long. As DNA, the CDR3 is TGTGCCACCAGCAGAGACAGGGGAAAGGCTTTCTTT. Translated, it gives CATSRDRGKAFF.

The rearrangement links TRBV5-1 to TRBJ1-2; the D gene is possibly TRBD1 (5 bases). This CDR3 has 12 residues. V lost 1 base and J 10 bases, leaving 11 bases between the germline ends. Per germline, CDR1 SGHRS and CDR2 YFSETQ. In DNA, the CDR3 is TGCGCCAGCAGCTTGTCTACGGACACCTACACCTTC. This translates into CASSLSTDTYTF.

The count of this clone is one. The chain carries TRBV5-6 and TRBJ1-2; tentative D call: TRBD1 (5 bases). Germline CDR1 is SGHDT and CDR2 is YYEEEE. The CDR3 spans 16 residues. Trimming removed 4 bases at V and 3 bases at J, with 19 bases between. CDR3 loop: CASSNRQGGAYYGYTF. The DNA for the CDR3 is TGTGCCAGCAGCAATAGGCAGGGAGGTGCTTACTATGGCTACACCTTC.

The rearrangement joins TRBV11-2 to TRBJ1-1; perhaps TRBD1 as D (5 bases). Germline CDR1 SGHAT, CDR2 FQNNGV. Trimming left V 5 bases short and J 0 bases short, with 7 bases between. CDR3 length: 13 residues. The CDR3 is CASSPGLNTEAFF. Here the CDR3 DNA reads TGTGCCAGCAGCCCAGGGTTGAACACTGAAGCTTTCTTT.

The chain employs TRBV2 and TRBJ2-3, with 8 bases identical to TRBD1. The CDR3 loop spans 15 amino acids. V was clipped by 7 bases and J by 4 bases; unmatched bases: 10. Germline-derived CDR1 and CDR2 are SNHLY and FYNNEI. The CDR3 spells CASTDQGAIADTQYF. The DNA of the CDR3 is TGTGCCAGCACCGACCAGGGGGCGATCGCAGATACGCAGTATTTT.

The rearrangement joins TRBV9 to TRBJ2-1, with TRBD2 as a possible D gene (5 bases). V was cut by 3 bases and J by 4 bases, with 11 bases left in between. From germline, CDR1 is SGDLS and CDR2 YYNGEE. This CDR3 comprises 14 residues. The CDR3 here is CASSEGTRYNEQFF. The CDR3 DNA sequence: TGTGCCAGCAGCGAGGGAACTAGATACAATGAGCAGTTCTTC.

CDR3 loop: CSVEVRGGPGNTIYF. Here the CDR3 DNA reads TGCAGCGTTGAAGTTCGGGGAGGGCCTGGAAACACCATATATTTT. The rearrangement uses TRBV29-1 and TRBJ1-3; D is ambiguous. The length of the CDR3 is 15 residues. Germline loops: CDR1 SQVTM, CDR2 ANQGSEA. With 1 base removed from V and 2 bases from J, the gap between germline ends came to 12 bases.

This clone was counted only a few times. This chain uses TRBV9 with TRBJ1-2; 7 nucleotides align to TRBD1. Per germline, CDR1 SGDLS and CDR2 YYNGEE. V lost 3 bases and J lost 2; bases outside the gene matches: 1. CDR3 length: 13 residues. CDR3: CASSGGQNYGYTF. CDR3 DNA: TGTGCCAGCAGCGGGGGACAGAACTATGGCTACACCTTC.

V gene TRBV28 combines with J gene TRBJ2-7, with 13 bases matching TRBD2. With V trimmed by 6 bases and J by 6 bases, 8 bases remained unmatched. This CDR3 spans 15 amino acids. Germline CDR1 is MDHEN and CDR2 is SYDVKM. The CDR3 loop is CASSQTGLAGVEQYF. The CDR3 nucleotides are TGTGCCAGCAGCCAAACCGGACTAGCGGGGGTCGAGCAGTACTTC.